These T cell receptor beta chains were read from a single sample in a study of blood T cells in healthy people across ages. Each CDR3 protein is one row after TCRdb ran MiXCR on the 5' RACE reads. The table has 500,000 to 550,000 distinct CDR3 sequences, around 24% seen once. These data also formed part of another study, on T cells of mothers and their children.

Input material: blood. All receptors come from a boy between 5 and 17 years old in good health. CDR3s include the opening cysteine and the closing phenylalanine or tryptophan. D genes are given only for firm matches. Clone size is shown for a subset of rows, as once, few, many or a class of expanded clone.

J gene,CDR3 length,V gene,D gene,clone size,CDR3 DNA,CDR3 protein
TRBJ2-7,14,TRBV20-1,-,few,TGCAGTGCTAGAGATCGTGTGGTTGGGATCGAGCAGTACTTC,CSARDRVVGIEQYF
TRBJ2-1,14,TRBV27,-,-,TGTGCCAGCAGTTTATCGAAGACAACCAATGAGCAGTTCTTC,CASSLSKTTNEQFF
TRBJ2-5,14,TRBV11-2,-,few,TGTGCCAGCAGCTTAGTTGACACGCCGTATACCCAGTACTTC,CASSLVDTPYTQYF
TRBJ2-7,13,TRBV28,-,once,TGTGCCAGCAGGGCGACTAGTTTCTCGGAGCAGTACTTC,CASRATSFSEQYF
TRBJ2-1,14,TRBV20-1,-,-,TGCAGTGCTAGTCCGGGGTCGTACCGTAATGAGCAGTTCTTC,CSASPGSYRNEQFF
TRBJ1-2,15,TRBV3-1,-,-,TGTGCCAGCAGCCAAGCCAGACTCACTAACTATGGCTACACCTTC,CASSQARLTNYGYTF
TRBJ2-7,14,TRBV7-2,-,few,TGTGCCAGCAGCCGAGGTAGCGAGGCCTACGAGCAGTACTTC,CASSRGSEAYEQYF
TRBJ2-1,16,TRBV7-2,-,few,TGTGCCAGCAGCTTATATTCGCGGGCTGGATACAATGAGCAGTTCTTC,CASSLYSRAGYNEQFF
TRBJ2-7,14,TRBV10-3,-,few,TGTGCCATCAGTGAGGTCACAGAGGCCTACGAGCAGTACTTC,CAISEVTEAYEQYF
TRBJ1-2,13,TRBV18,-,-,TGTGCCAGCTCGTCGGACGGGGCCTATGGCTACACCTTC,CASSSDGAYGYTF
TRBJ2-1,15,TRBV28,TRBD1,many,TGTGCCAGCAGTTTGATTTCAGGGGGCAGGAATGAGCAGTTCTTC,CASSLISGGRNEQFF
TRBJ1-1,15,TRBV5-1,-,-,TGCGCCAGCAGCCCCAGCGCCGCCATGAACACTGAAGCTTTCTTT,CASSPSAAMNTEAFF
TRBJ2-1,14,TRBV28,-,-,TGTGCCAGCAGCCCAACAGGGCTGGGACATGAGCAGTTCTTC,CASSPTGLGHEQFF
TRBJ2-2,15,TRBV6-2/TRBV6-3,-,-,TGTGCCAGCAGTCCCCAGCAGGGTCGGACCGGGGAGCTGTTTTTT,CASSPQQGRTGELFF
TRBJ1-4,13,TRBV10-3,TRBD1,once,TGTGCCATACGACAGGGGGCGAGCGAAAAACTGTTTTTT,CAIRQGASEKLFF
TRBJ2-3,16,TRBV20-1,-,-,TGCAGTGCTAGGAGGAGGGCACGGCTGTTCACAGATACGCAGTATTTT,CSARRRARLFTDTQYF
TRBJ1-4,14,TRBV20-1,-,few,TGCAGTGCTCCGATCGACCCGGGGGGGGAAAAACTGTTTTTT,CSAPIDPGGEKLFF
TRBJ1-1,10,TRBV29-1,-,-,TGCAGCGCGGGGGGGGTTGAAGCTTTCTTT,CSAGGVEAFF
TRBJ2-3,15,TRBV9,TRBD2,few,TGTGCCAGCAGCGGTAGCGGGGGGGCTACAGATACGCAGTGTTTT,CASSGSGGATDTQCF
TRBJ1-4,15,TRBV5-6,-,-,TGTGCCAGCAGCCTCTCAGACCAATTGGCCCCTTCACTGTTTTTT,CASSLSDQLAPSLFF